Each of the 19 T cell receptor beta chains below was sequenced from the same sample in a study of blood T cell repertoires in COVID-19. Method: immunoSEQ multiplex PCR; TCRdb's copy keeps in-frame clones and lacks some. The data hold about 260,000 clones, with roughly 90% observed a single time. What was sequenced was peripheral blood. These TCRs come from a human donor in a cohort sampled during active COVID-19.

The rearrangement joins TRBV6-5 to TRBJ2-2, with no clear D. Germline V CDR1 and CDR2: MNHEY, SVGAGI. This CDR3 region has 13 residues. Trimming stripped 4 bases from V and 6 bases from J, with 9 bases between. The DNA of the CDR3 is TGTGCCAGCAGTTCATCAGGCCCCGGGGAGCTGTTTTTT. Translating it yields CASSSSGPGELFF.

This clone was seen only a few times. This chain uses TRBV19 with TRBJ2-7; TRBD1 might be the D (6 bases). The CDR3 has 14 amino acids. With 3 bases removed from V and 3 bases from J, the gap between germline ends came to 12 bases. From germline, CDR1 is LNHDA and CDR2 SQIVND (reference sequence). CDR3 nucleotide sequence: TGTGCCAGTAGTATTGCTGACAGGAGCTACGAGCAGTACTTC. This gives the protein CASSIADRSYEQYF.

DNA of the CDR3: TGTGCCAGCAGCCCTTCCAGATTGAACACTGAAGCTTTCTTT. Translated, it gives CASSPSRLNTEAFF. The rearrangement joins TRBV5-4 to TRBJ1-1; D call uncertain. CDR3 length: 14 amino acids. The V gene's germline CDR1 is SGHNT and CDR2 YYREEE (reference sequence). Trimming stripped 4 bases from V and 0 bases from J, with 10 bases between.

The chain's CDR3 is CASRREGQGVWEQYF. The CDR3 bases are TGTGCCAGCAGGCGGGAGGGACAGGGGGTATGGGAGCAGTACTTC. The chain joins TRBV28 to TRBJ2-7; TRBD1 agrees at 11 bases. The length of the CDR3 is 15 residues. CDR1 is MDHEN, CDR2 SYDVKM, per germline. The V segment lost 6 bases and the J segment 7 bases; nucleotides outside the gene matches: 11.

The chain carries TRBV7-8 and TRBJ1-5, with 8 nucleotides matching TRBD1. This CDR3 is built from 20 residues. The ends lost 3 bases at V and 0 bases at J; junction bases unmatched: 16. Germline V gives CDR1 SGHVS, CDR2 FQNEAQ. The CDR3 DNA is TGTGCCAGCAGCTTCTACCCGACAGGGGACTTAATTTATAGCAATCAGCCCCAGCATTTT. Encoded protein: CASSFYPTGDLIYSNQPQHF.

The chain recombines TRBV12-3 or TRBV12-4 with TRBJ1-1; D is ambiguous. V was pared by 1 base and J by 3 bases, with 6 bases between. The CDR3 length is 13 residues. CDR3 protein: CASSLVPDTEAFF. Written as DNA, the CDR3 is TGTGCCAGCAGTTTAGTTCCGGACACTGAAGCTTTCTTT.

The rearrangement links TRBV14 to TRBJ2-7, with 11 nucleotides matching TRBD2. V was clipped by 3 bases and J by 3 bases; unmatched bases: 4. CDR1 is SGHDN and CDR2 is FVKESK in the germline V gene. CDR3 length equals 15 residues. This CDR3 reads CASSHLAGGSYEQYF. The CDR3 DNA sequence: TGTGCCAGCAGCCACCTAGCGGGAGGAAGCTACGAGCAGTACTTC. Filled out from reference TRBV14 and TRBJ2-7, the complete variable domain reads EAGVTQFPSHSVIEKGQTVTLRCDPISGHDNLYWYRRVMGKEIKFLLHFVKESKQDESGMPNNRFLAERTGGTYSTLKVQPAELEDSGVYFCASSHLAGGSYEQYFGPGTRLTVT.

The chain uses TRBV9 and TRBJ1-3; D is undetermined. Per germline, CDR1 SGDLS and CDR2 YYNGEE. The CDR3 length is 17 residues. The V and J ends lost 0 bases and 0 bases respectively, with 13 bases between them. The CDR3 reads CASSVEQTWSSGNTIYF. The CDR3 DNA reads TGTGCCAGCAGCGTAGAACAAACATGGAGCTCTGGAAACACCATATATTTT.

Points on this clone: The identical CDR3 is also encoded by other nucleotide sequences in the sample. The chain couples TRBV7-3 to TRBJ2-1, with TRBD2 identical over 14 bases. The junction had 9 bases not matched to a gene; V was cut back by 5 bases and J by 0 bases. Per the germline V gene, CDR1 is SGHTA and CDR2 is FQGTGA. The CDR3 totals 19 residues. CDR3 sequence: CASSLGLAGGPSSYNEQFF. CDR3 in DNA: TGTGCCAGCAGCCTTGGACTAGCGGGAGGCCCTAGCTCCTACAATGAGCAGTTCTTC.

The chain employs TRBV19 and TRBJ2-6; no reliable D call. The V and J ends lost 5 bases and 2 bases respectively, with 16 bases between them. Germline values: CDR1 LNHDA, CDR2 SQIVND (reference sequence). The CDR3 totals 17 residues. The CDR3, as DNA: TGTGCCAGTAGTCTTACCGGGTTAAACGCTGGGGCCAACGTCCTGACTTTC. Its protein is CASSLTGLNAGANVLTF.

The chain recombines TRBV11-2 with TRBJ2-7; 12 bases are a match to TRBD2. Germline trimming cut 7 bases from V and 0 bases from J; bases unmatched to any gene: 10. Germline-derived CDR1 and CDR2 are SGHAT and FQNNGV. The CDR3 covers 17 residues. The CDR3 DNA sequence: TGTGCCAGCACTCGGGGGACTAGCGGGTTTTTCTCCTACGAGCAGTACTTC. Its translation: CASTRGTSGFFSYEQYF.

V is TRBV6-5 and J is TRBJ1-5; TRBD1 might be the D (5 bases). The germline V and J ends were trimmed by 4 bases and 1 base, with 8 bases remaining between them. CDR1 and CDR2 from the germline V gene are MNHEY and SVGAGI. The CDR3 sequence is 14 residues long. The CDR3 is CASSWGRSNQPQHF. The CDR3 nucleotides are TGTGCCAGCAGTTGGGGGAGGAGCAATCAGCCCCAGCATTTT.

The V gene is TRBV6-6, the J gene TRBJ1-1; D is perhaps TRBD1 (5 bases). Germline CDR1 and CDR2: MNHNY and SVGAGI (reference sequence). This CDR3 is built from 15 residues. Deletions cut 5 bases from V and 1 base from J, with 14 bases between. The chain's CDR3 is CASSHTRVGNTEAFF. DNA for the CDR3: TGTGCCAGCAGTCACACCAGGGTCGGGAACACTGAAGCTTTCTTT.

J is TRBJ2-1 and V is TRBV13, with 9 bases lining up with TRBD2. Germline loops: CDR1 PRHDT, CDR2 FYEKMQ (reference sequence). The junction had 8 bases not matched to a gene; V was cut back by 0 bases and J by 8 bases. CDR3 length: 16 amino acids. CDR3 in amino acids: CASSLGGRGGEDEQFF. The DNA for the CDR3 is TGTGCCAGCAGCTTAGGGGGGCGGGGGGGTGAAGATGAGCAGTTCTTC.

This chain uses TRBV18 with TRBJ1-1; maybe TRBD1 (6 bases). Trimming removed 3 bases at V and 6 bases at J, with 14 bases between. Germline lookup yields CDR1 KGHSH and CDR2 LQKENI. CDR3 length equals 14 residues. The CDR3 bases are TGTGCCAGCTCACCCAACGTACAGGGTCCTGAAGCTTTCTTT. Translated: CASSPNVQGPEAFF.

The chain combines TRBV7-2 with TRBJ2-7; TRBD1 matches at 8 bases. The CDR3 is 15 residues long. Looked up from germline, CDR1 is SGHTA and CDR2 is FQGNSA. The J segment lost 7 bases and the V segment lost 1 base, leaving 9 bases of the junction unmatched. In DNA, the CDR3 is TGTGCCAGCAGCTTAGTGGCTCAGGGGGCCGGAGAGCAGTACTTC. Translating it yields CASSLVAQGAGEQYF. Full variable domain (rest looked up from reference TRBV7-2 and TRBJ2-7): GAGVSQSPSNKVTEKGKDVELRCDPISGHTALYWYRQSLGQGLEFLIYFQGNSAPDKSGLPSDRFSAERTGGSVSTLTIQRTQQEDSAVYLCASSLVAQGAGEQYFGPGTRLTVT.

The rearrangement joins TRBV2 to TRBJ2-5, with D possibly matching TRBD1 (6 bases). The germline V gene encodes CDR1 SNHLY and CDR2 FYNNEI. CDR3 size: 15 residues. V dropped 2 bases and J dropped 5 bases, with 15 bases sitting between them. In DNA form, the CDR3 reads TGTGCCAGCAGTGAATCCAATCAGGGGTTTGAGACCCAGTACTTC. Translating gives CASSESNQGFETQYF.

This sequence joins TRBV20-1 and TRBJ1-1; D might be TRBD1 (6 bases). V lost 3 bases, J lost 1 base, and 15 bases lay in between. CDR1 DFQATT and CDR2 SNEGSKA come from the germline V gene (reference sequence). The CDR3 contains 15 residues. The CDR3 reads CSASRQGQGNTEAFF. CDR3 nucleotides: TGCAGTGCTAGTAGGCAGGGGCAGGGGAACACTGAAGCTTTCTTT.

V is TRBV7-9 and J is TRBJ2-6; TRBD1 aligns across 7 bases. This CDR3 contains 17 residues. CDR1 and CDR2 (germline): SEHNR, FQNEAQ (reference sequence). With V trimmed by 4 bases and J by 1 base, 7 bases remained unmatched. The CDR3 sequence: CASSSARQGSGANVLTF. CDR3 DNA: TGTGCCAGCAGCTCGGCCCGACAGGGATCTGGGGCCAACGTCCTGACTTTC.